This T cell receptor (beta chain) was documented in a study of chemoradiotherapy in HPV16-positive cancers. For the study at large: Functional T-cell assays on a couple of HPV16-positive patients' cells defined candidate HPV-specific clones and common TCR motifs.

Repeated repertoire sampling spanned the course of chemoradiotherapy. Assay: immunoSEQ multiplex PCR; the TCRdb copy retains only in-frame clones and omits some. The sample carries around 62,000 clones, about 90% recorded once. V was cut by 4 bases and J by 10 bases, with 10 bases left in between. There are 12 residues in the CDR3. The germline V gene has CDR1 MNHNS and CDR2 SASEGT. Sequenced here: blood, sampled from a patient who underwent chemoradiotherapy. This TCR came from a human donor with HPV-associated anogenital cancer. V is TRBV6-1 and J is TRBJ1-4; D is unresolved. CDR3 sequence reads: CASSVEYGKLFF. The CDR3 DNA is TGTGCCAGCAGTGTTGAGTACGGAAAACTGTTTTTT.